This T cell receptor beta chain was recorded in a study of T cell responses to AZD1222 COVID-19 vaccine. As for the study in general: Investigators merged groups given second doses at roughly 4 or roughly 12 weeks. Points from the study as a whole: Only 5 or 6 people who got AZD1222 tested seropositive at baseline.

This clone was counted only a few times. The antigen remains unidentified. The method was immunoSEQ multiplex PCR; TCRdb's version includes in-frame clones alone and lacks a portion of them. The sample contains under 200,000 clones, 90% to 95% of which appear only once. CDR3 length: 13 amino acids. The V end was cut by 5 bases, the J end by 7 bases, with 12 bases between. Germline V gene data show CDR1 as WSHSY and CDR2 as SAAADI. The sequence was obtained from an adult in good health. This chain uses TRBV10-2 with TRBJ1-5; D possibly corresponds to TRBD1 (6 bases). Sequencing was performed on peripheral blood, taken on day 0 of AZD1222 vaccination. The CDR3 protein is CASSTGLGQPQHF. The CDR3 DNA sequence: TGCGCCAGCAGTACAGGGTTAGGACAGCCCCAGCATTTT.